The source of this T cell receptor beta chain is a study of cytomegalovirus exposure and HLA in healthy donors. Only in-frame clones appear in the TCRdb table, and some are missing; sequencing was by immunoSEQ multiplex PCR. The data contain 150,000 to 200,000 clones, less than 85% of them singletons. Trimming took off 7 bases at V and 6 bases at J, with 15 bases between the two ends. The V gene's germline CDR1 is SGHVS and CDR2 FQNEAQ. This CDR3 is built from 14 residues. Remarks on this clone: Its antigen remains unidentified.

Study results and caveats: Among TCR sequences, most were rare, though some public TCRs appeared in many donors. According to reports, the classifier identified cytomegalovirus status with high specificity and sensitivity. Listed as cytomegalovirus-associated were 150 or so TCR beta chains.

This receptor was identified in a young man in good health and CMV-seropositive. The chain links TRBV7-8 to TRBJ1-4; a possible D gene is TRBD1 (6 bases). Sample: PBMCs. The CDR3, as DNA: TGTGCCAGCACCCACAGGGACGGCGATGAAAAACTGTTTTTT. It encodes CASTHRDGDEKLFF.